One and the same sample provided the 17 T cell receptor beta chains below, sequenced in a study of beta chain features in type 1 diabetes. Expressed TCRB transcripts were sequenced because the entire RNA isolate underwent reverse transcription. Clones were read by immunoSEQ multiplex PCR, and TCRdb kept only the in-frame ones, dropping some. This sample has some 240,000 clones, with under 13% found just once. The source material was central memory CD4+ T cells from blood. All receptors derive from a man younger than 35 in good health.

The chain joins TRBV5-1 to TRBJ2-3; D is undetermined. The V end was cut by 4 bases, the J end by 1 base, with 10 bases between. The CDR3 runs to 14 residues. CDR1 SGHRS and CDR2 YFSETQ come from the germline V gene. The chain's CDR3 is CASSPPYGTDTQYF. CDR3 DNA: TGCGCCAGCAGCCCCCCGTATGGCACAGATACGCAGTATTTT.

This clone turned up a few times. The rearrangement links TRBV25-1 to TRBJ2-3; 7 bases line up with TRBD2. CDR1 is MGHDK and CDR2 is SYGVNS in the germline V gene. V lost 0 bases and J lost 3; bases outside the gene matches: 6. The CDR3 extends over 16 amino acids. This chain's CDR3 is CASSEYISGRTDTQYF. CDR3 bases: TGTGCCAGCAGTGAATATATATCCGGGAGGACAGATACGCAGTATTTT.

V usage is TRBV5-1 and J usage is TRBJ2-2, with D unclear. The V and J ends lost 1 base and 1 base respectively, with 8 bases between them. Per the germline V gene, CDR1 is SGHRS and CDR2 is YFSETQ. The CDR3 has 15 amino acids. This CDR3 reads CASSLIKGNTGELFF. CDR3 DNA: TGCGCCAGCAGCTTGATCAAGGGGAACACCGGGGAGCTGTTTTTT.

This clone was seen a handful of times. This chain uses TRBV18 with TRBJ2-2; D is undetermined. Per the germline V gene, CDR1 is KGHSH and CDR2 is LQKENI. The CDR3 has 14 residues. Between the trimmed V and J ends, which lost 0 bases and 2 bases, there was a span of 4 bases. CDR3 DNA sequence: TGTGCCAGCTCACCACCGGAAAACACCGGGGAGCTGTTTTTT. Translated, it gives CASSPPENTGELFF.

Ten or more counts support this clone. The chain combines TRBV9 with TRBJ2-1; 9 nucleotides line up with TRBD1. The CDR3 covers 17 residues. Germline V gives CDR1 SGDLS, CDR2 YYNGEE. Trimming took 0 bases from V and 8 from J; bases not matched to a gene: 12. CDR3: CASSVGNRDRVRDEQFF. As DNA, the CDR3 is TGTGCCAGCAGCGTAGGAAACCGGGACAGGGTCCGCGATGAGCAGTTCTTC.

This clone was detected many times. The chain links TRBV30 to TRBJ1-5, with D tentatively TRBD1 (5 bases). Germline values: CDR1 GTSNPN, CDR2 SVGIG (reference sequence). V lost 4 bases and J 6 bases, leaving 22 bases between the germline ends. CDR3 size: 16 residues. Here the CDR3 reads CAWTFQGGVRGQPQHF. CDR3 nucleotide sequence: TGTGCCTGGACCTTCCAAGGCGGGGTGAGGGGTCAGCCCCAGCATTTT.

The rearrangement joins TRBV28 to TRBJ2-5; TRBD2 is a possible D gene (5 bases). CDR3 size: 11 residues. V dropped 8 bases and J dropped 10 bases, with 14 bases sitting between them. Germline V gene sequence: CDR1 MDHEN, CDR2 SYDVKM. CDR3 loop: CASGPGADQYF. The CDR3 bases are TGTGCCAGCGGACCTGGAGCGGACCAGTACTTC.

The chain links TRBV9 to TRBJ2-1; D is uncertain. The V gene's germline CDR1 is SGDLS and CDR2 YYNGEE. V was shortened by 4 bases and J by 10 bases, with 12 bases between the two germline ends. This CDR3 region has 12 residues. The CDR3 region has the DNA TGTGCCAGCAGCTTAGAACGATCAGAGCAGTTCTTC. As protein: CASSLERSEQFF.

This clone was seen more than once but under ten times. The chain couples TRBV9 to TRBJ1-2; D is ambiguous. The CDR3 covers 15 residues. V lost 4 bases, J lost 2 bases, and 15 bases lay in between. The germline V gene has CDR1 SGDLS and CDR2 YYNGEE. CDR3: CASSRMGLQNYGYTF. In DNA form, the CDR3 reads TGTGCCAGCAGCCGTATGGGTCTACAGAACTATGGCTACACCTTC.

This chain joins TRBV11-2 and TRBJ2-2, with TRBD2 identical over 13 bases. The V gene end was trimmed by 6 bases and the J gene end by 5 bases; junction bases not matched to a gene: 3. This CDR3 contains 15 residues. Per the germline V gene, CDR1 is SGHAT and CDR2 is FQNNGV. The chain's CDR3 is CASSRLAGGTGELFF. In DNA form, the CDR3 reads TGTGCCAGCAGTAGACTAGCGGGAGGTACCGGGGAGCTGTTTTTT.

V usage is TRBV5-1 and J usage is TRBJ2-1; TRBD2 agrees at 8 bases. Per the germline V gene, CDR1 is SGHRS and CDR2 is YFSETQ. Trimming removed 7 bases from V and 4 bases from J; junction bases left unmatched: 7. The CDR3 runs 14 residues. CDR3 nucleotides: TGCGCCAGCCGCGTAGCGGGATCTTACAATGAGCAGTTCTTC. Its translation: CASRVAGSYNEQFF.

This clone appeared a few times. This chain uses TRBV29-1 with TRBJ2-5; no reliable D call. CDR3 length: 12 residues. CDR1 and CDR2 from the germline V gene are SQVTM and ANQGSEA. Trimming left V 7 bases short and J 0 bases short, with 9 bases between. In DNA, the CDR3 is TGCAGCGCCCGGACGGACCAAGAGACCCAGTACTTC. Encoded protein: CSARTDQETQYF.

The chain combines TRBV29-1 with TRBJ2-6; a possible D gene is TRBD2 (5 bases). Trimming took off 6 bases at V and 0 bases at J, with 18 bases between the two ends. The CDR3 runs 17 residues. Germline lookup yields CDR1 SQVTM and CDR2 ANQGSEA. The CDR3 nucleotides are TGCAGCGTGGGAGCTGGACGCTCAAGCTCTGGGGCCAACGTCCTGACTTTC. Its translation is CSVGAGRSSSGANVLTF. The entire variable domain, with the rest obtained from reference TRBV29-1 and TRBJ2-6, is as follows: SAVISQKPSRDICQRGTSLTIQCQVDSQVTMMFWYRQQPGQSLTLIATANQGSEATYESGFVIDKFPISRPNLTFSTLTVSNMSPEDSSIYLCSVGAGRSSSGANVLTFGAGSRLTVL.

The rearrangement uses TRBV20-1 and TRBJ1-1; the D is unclear. CDR1 and CDR2 (germline): DFQATT, SNEGSKA (reference sequence). The CDR3 length is 11 residues. V was shortened by 7 bases and J by 3 bases, with 9 bases between the two germline ends. The CDR3 spells CSVSGDTEAFF. The CDR3 bases are TGCAGTGTGTCAGGAGACACTGAAGCTTTCTTT.

V and J are TRBV15 and TRBJ1-5; TRBD1 agrees at 9 bases. CDR3 length equals 14 residues. CDR1 LNHNV and CDR2 YYDKDF come from the germline V gene (reference sequence). V was pared by 5 bases and J by 7 bases, with 6 bases of the junction left unmatched. The CDR3 sequence: CATSPGQGRQPQHF. The DNA for the CDR3 is TGTGCCACCAGCCCGGGACAGGGAAGACAGCCCCAGCATTTT.

V usage is TRBV7-9 and J usage is TRBJ2-1; TRBD2 matches at 10 bases. J lost 10 bases, V lost 5 bases, and 8 bases had no gene match. This CDR3 has 14 residues. Per germline, CDR1 SEHNR and CDR2 FQNEAQ (reference sequence). The CDR3 DNA is TGTGCCAGCAGCCGGGGTCTAGCGGGAGAAGAGCAGTTCTTC. Protein product: CASSRGLAGEEQFF.

This clone has just a few counts. The chain has TRBV10-3 and TRBJ2-5; possible D gene TRBD2, 6 bases. CDR1 is ENHRY, CDR2 SYGVKD, per germline. The CDR3 has 18 amino acids. The germline V and J ends were trimmed by 6 bases and 0 bases, with 23 bases remaining between them. CDR3 sequence reads: CAIRAGRARERNQETQYF. The CDR3 DNA sequence: TGTGCCATCAGGGCGGGAAGGGCCCGCGAACGGAACCAAGAGACCCAGTACTTC.